The rows below give T cell receptor beta chains drawn from one sample of a study of T cell responses to AZD1222 COVID-19 vaccine. Method: immunoSEQ multiplex PCR; TCRdb's copy keeps in-frame clones and lacks some. This sample has over 95,000 clones, with approximately 90% found just once. The source was peripheral blood, collected on day 0 of AZD1222 vaccination. All receptors come from an adult in good health. CDR3s include the opening cysteine and the closing phenylalanine or tryptophan. Fields, in order: D gene, V gene, J gene, clone size, CDR3 protein, CDR3 DNA. The D gene is left open where the match is weak. Clone sizes are given selectively: once, few, many, or a class where the clone is expanded.

TRBD2	TRBV29-1	TRBJ2-5	-	CSVEGMAGGGFTQYF	TGCAGCGTTGAAGGCATGGCCGGGGGGGGTTTTACCCAGTACTTC
-	TRBV7-2	TRBJ1-5	-	CASSLVGDQPQHF	TGTGCCAGCAGCTTAGTAGGGGATCAGCCCCAGCATTTT
-	TRBV28	TRBJ2-1	-	CASRTPGNPYNEQFF	TGTGCCAGCAGGACCCCGGGGAATCCCTACAATGAGCAGTTCTTC
TRBD1	TRBV10-3	TRBJ1-1	-	CAAGGSMNTEAFF	TGTGCCGCAGGGGGAAGCATGAACACTGAAGCTTTCTTT
TRBD1	TRBV18	TRBJ2-5	-	CASSSDRGETQYF	TGTGCCAGCTCATCAGACAGGGGAGAGACCCAGTACTTC
-	TRBV3-1/TRBV3-2	TRBJ1-5	-	CASSQGSSNQPQHF	TGTGCCAGCAGCCAGGGCAGTAGCAATCAGCCCCAGCATTTT
-	TRBV11-2	TRBJ2-7	-	CASRSSGSYYEQYF	TGTGCCAGCAGGTCCTCGGGCAGCTACTACGAGCAGTACTTC
TRBD1	TRBV7-8	TRBJ2-1	-	CASSIRQGRFGNEQFF	TGTGCCAGCAGCATAAGACAGGGGAGGTTCGGCAATGAGCAGTTCTTC
-	TRBV10-3	TRBJ2-7	-	CAISEGPGAPYEQYF	TGTGCCATCAGTGAGGGGCCGGGTGCCCCCTACGAGCAGTACTTC
-	TRBV6-1	TRBJ1-6	-	CASSGPTNSPLHF	TGTGCCAGCAGTGGTCCGACAAATTCACCCCTCCACTTT
-	TRBV11-2	TRBJ2-2	-	CASSLGHTGELFF	TGTGCCAGCAGCTTAGGTCACACCGGGGAGCTGTTTTTT
-	TRBV27	TRBJ2-7	few	CASSLLGTYEQYF	TGTGCCAGCAGTTTATTGGGGACCTACGAGCAGTACTTC
TRBD1	TRBV28	TRBJ1-4	-	CASSSLTGQGAEKLFF	TGTGCCAGCAGTTCCCTAACGGGACAGGGAGCTGAAAAACTGTTTTTT
-	TRBV7-9	TRBJ1-1	-	CASSPSMNTEAFF	TGTGCCAGCAGCCCAAGTATGAACACTGAAGCTTTCTTT
-	TRBV3-1/TRBV3-2	TRBJ2-1	-	CASSSGNEQFF	TGTGCCAGCAGCTCCGGCAATGAGCAGTTCTTC
-	TRBV19	TRBJ1-5	-	CASRTTENQPQHF	TGTGCCAGTAGGACGACAGAGAATCAGCCCCAGCATTTT
TRBD1	TRBV4-1	TRBJ1-1	-	CASSPTQNRDRGKAFF	TGCGCCAGCAGCCCAACGCAAAACCGGGACAGGGGGAAAGCTTTCTTT
TRBD1	TRBV6-2/TRBV6-3	TRBJ1-5	-	CASSYWDRGNQPQHF	TGTGCCAGCAGTTACTGGGACAGGGGTAATCAGCCCCAGCATTTT
-	TRBV21-1	TRBJ2-2	-	CASSPGFATGELFF	TGTGCCAGCAGCCCAGGGTTTGCCACCGGGGAGCTGTTTTTT